This TCR beta chain was recorded in a study of cytomegalovirus exposure and HLA in healthy donors (dated by TCRdb to about 2017). Study-wide context: An earlier analysis of approximately 590 of the donors reported 250 to 300 Gb of sequence data and 117 million unique TCR beta sequences from some 180 million T cells. Approximately 310 gigabases of sequencing data and approximately 85 million unique TCR sequences were included in an early release covering roughly 600 HLA-typed donors. Among the approximately 400 genotyped donors, approximately 77% belonged to the genetic ancestry cluster associated with self-reported Caucasian donors. The study was designed to test whether signatures of past pathogen exposure could be identified by cataloging public T cell receptors. The T cell repertoires of 670 or so subjects were profiled by immunosequencing and related to cytomegalovirus serostatus. A separate validation cohort of about 110 different subjects was used in addition to the roughly 720-subject first cohort. To predict cytomegalovirus infection status, the study brought together high-throughput TCR immunosequencing, statistical association of individual TCRs with disease status, and machine learning. A later analysis re-examined previously published TCR beta repertoires from more than 650 donors and added high-resolution HLA genotyping to investigate patterns of TCR occurrence. The later analysis used no new phenotypic data to find candidate immune exposures, relying instead on TCR beta sequences and their occurrence across donors. In an earlier analysis of more than 550 of the donors, high-throughput TCR beta sequencing was used to judge whether each TCR beta V gene segment behaved as functional or pseudogenic. Donor age, sex, ethnicity and CMV serostatus were compiled alongside the repertoire data. Genome-wide SNP genotypes for about three fifths of the roughly 670 donors were used in a later genetic analysis, which treated that subset as a discovery cohort. All discovery cohort repertoires had been generated using a single sequencing platform. HLA typing included class I and class II loci at four-digit resolution. Typing coverage varied by locus: roughly 620-640 donors for A, B, C, DRB1 and DQB1; roughly 560 for DQA1; more than 600 for DPA1; approximately 490 for DPB1. Because of strong linkage in the cohort, a handful of DR-DQ haplotypes were treated as single units for association and clustering. On average, roughly 240,000 unique TCR beta nucleotide sequences were sequenced per donor among more than 350 genotyped donors of the cohort, with roughly 18% of those sequences being non-productive. Study-level results and caveats: Most TCR sequences were observed very rarely across donors, whereas some public TCRs were present in many individuals. Strong co-occurrence of HLA alleles, especially DR and DQ, made assigning TCR associations to individual alleles difficult. In an earlier analysis of some 540 of the donors, most TCR beta V segments appeared in productive rearrangements about 90% or about 30% of the time, broadly matching IMGT annotations. Compared with the 666-donor mean, donors in an Asian-associated ancestry cluster had fewer N-insertions in productive TCRs, according to a later genetic analysis. The earlier analysis of about 600 of the donors excluded approximately 17 rarely observed V segments, including chromosome 9 orphons, because counts were too low. Because some donors lacked HLA typing at each locus, the association tests relied only on the typed subset. For the cohort, immune exposure information was limited to CMV serostatus. The study gave a list of over 150 TCR beta chains associated with cytomegalovirus. The cohort was sequenced for TCR beta chains only, and without alpha or paired-chain data the features that could be detected were limited. Some IMGT-functional V segments, including TRBV6-2 and TRBV6-3, could not be distinguished by the 87-base-pair reads and were therefore excluded. A cluster of highly shared sequence variants was judged likely to represent a technical artifact of the sequencing pipeline. A further reported finding was that TCR beta sequences accurately predicted the HLA-A and HLA-B alleles for most subjects in the first cohort. In vitro tests confirmed that a few of the cytomegalovirus-associated TCR beta chains recognize cytomegalovirus antigens. Linkage disequilibrium might explain the correlated functional status among segregating V segments, but an unknown experimental factor could not be excluded. The classifier was reported to diagnose cytomegalovirus status with high specificity and sensitivity in both the original cohort and the validation cohort. At a false discovery rate of 0.05, a later analysis linked under 20,000 TCR beta sequences to specific HLA alleles. In a later genetic analysis, a missense DCLRE1C variant was associated with V-gene and J-gene trimming of TCR beta chains, and the association was replicated in an independent cohort. A later analysis found that most CMV-associated TCR beta chains appeared HLA-restricted, with HLA associations seemingly driven largely by CMV exposure. Several of the top co-occurrence clusters appeared to be linked to parvovirus B19, influenza, CMV and Epstein-Barr virus, according to a later analysis. The authors suggested that the approach could potentially be extended to other disease states and immunological phenotypes. In a later analysis, TCR association rates were found to vary across HLA loci, with the most associated TCRs seen for DRB1 alleles and the fewest for HLA-C alleles. Sequencing depth was assumed to be roughly uniform across donors in the presence/absence analyses, though that assumption may not hold. A later analysis found that HLA-associated TCR beta chains were more clonally expanded and had lower generation probabilities than equally common non-associated chains.

The cohort consisted of 650 to 850 healthy bone marrow donors. At the time of sampling, all cohort members were nominally healthy, though unrecorded immune exposures were likely present. The donor tested CMV seronegative, placing the donor among the roughly 340 seronegative members of the cohort. A peripheral blood sample was provided by each donor, and peripheral blood mononuclear cells were used for TCR beta sequencing. The Qiagen DNeasy Blood Extraction Kit was used to extract genomic DNA from the blood cell samples. V is cut back by 3 bases and J by 7 bases, with 9 bases in the junction unmatched. The germline V gene gives CDR1 as SGDLS and CDR2 as YYNGEE. The CDR3 starts with the cysteine, ends with the phenylalanine, and has 15 residues. The only DNA kept is the CDR3, 45 bases in frame from the first base. The receptor library was made with the immunoSEQ multiplex PCR assay. For the multiplex PCR, a mixture combining 60 forward primers for TCR Vbeta segments and 13 reverse primers for TCR Jbeta segments was used. Amplification of the CDR3 region of rearranged TCR beta genes was performed with a multiplex PCR assay on genomic DNA. On the Illumina HiSeq System, the amplified TCR beta libraries were sequenced as 87-base-pair reads. Per the original workflow: In a later analysis, some 80 million unique TCR beta chains were counted across the 500 to 850 repertoires, and about 9.9 million of these chains were shared by at least two donors. A nearest-neighbor algorithm error-corrected the raw reads and collapsed the reads into unique sequences, merging closely related sequences to remove PCR and sequencing errors. To assign V, D and J gene segments, CDR3 sequences were aligned to IMGT reference sequences. For a sequence to be retained, at least a six-nucleotide match to both a V gene segment and a J gene segment was required. A rearrangement counted as productive if the CDR3 had no stop codons and remained in frame with V and J, and every other rearrangement counted as non-productive. CDR3 was defined according to IMGT convention as the region running from the second conserved V-encoded cysteine to the conserved J-encoded phenylalanine. The earlier analysis of about 610 of the donors excluded any sequence lacking an unambiguous match to a single V gene segment. In an earlier analysis of several hundred of the donors, V segments were called functional above 56.7% productive rearrangements and were called segregating when the between-donor standard deviation exceeded 5%. A statistical classification framework was developed to diagnose cytomegalovirus status using the catalog of TCR beta chain sequences. A later analysis assigned V and J genes by comparing TCR nucleotide sequences with IMGT/GENE-DB human TR gene sequences. Using the TCRdist pipeline, a later analysis assigned CDR3 sequences along with most-parsimonious VDJ recombination scenarios. A later analysis defined each TCR beta chain by its CDR3 amino acid sequence plus V-gene family, and excluded reads lacking a unique V-gene family. In a later analysis, 450 to 600 highly shared, low-generation-probability nucleotide sequences were removed to address suspected cross-contamination and a sequencing artifact. In a later analysis, a clonal expansion index was calculated for each public chain from normalized within-repertoire ranks of inferred template counts. In a later analysis, generation probabilities were computed with a VDJ recombination model fitted to out-of-frame rearrangements, and the resulting probabilities were checked against IGoR. In a later analysis, hypergeometric tests were used to score TCR-TCR, TCR-HLA and TCR-CMV co-occurrence, with a repertoire-size bias correction applied to TCR pairs. A later analysis estimated false discovery rates by permuting HLA or CMV assignments 20 times. A later analysis grouped co-occurring TCRs with DBSCAN, adding TCRdist sequence similarity when clustering within HLA-allele-positive subsets. Repertoires with fewer than 30,000 or more than 120,000 public chains, plus five repertoires with anomalous nucleotide sharing, were excluded from co-occurrence clustering. The clones in this table, taken by TCRdb from immuneACCESS, are in-frame only. Not every clone is retained; where verified, under half of the shortfall comes from an unresolved V gene, and the cause of the rest is unknown. That table is the source of V, J and clone size, and D and trimming were worked out from the DNA. Counted in this sample were around 200,000 clones; approximately 67% of them appeared once. The leading ten clones occupy over 2.5% of the sample.

Points on this clone: The antigen this receptor binds is unknown. No base-level quality is on record; no much larger clone is a single base apart.

Rearrangement joined TRBV9 to TRBJ2-1; 8 middle bases align to TRBD1. This receptor was obtained from a man between 40 and 49 years old in good health and CMV-seronegative. Sequencing was carried out using PBMCs. CDR3 protein: CASSGTGSTENEQFF. The DNA is TGTGCCAGCAGCGGGACAGGGAGCACGGAAAATGAGCAGTTCTTC. The entire variable domain, with the stretches around the CDR3 drawn from the reference TRBV9 and TRBJ2-1 proteins, is DSGVTQTPKHLITATGQRVTLRCSPRSGDLSVYWYQQSLDQGLQFLIQYYNGEERAKGNILERFSAQQFPDLHSELNLSSLELGDSALYFCASSGTGSTENEQFFGPGTRLTVL.